The 27 T cell receptor beta chains given below trace back to one sample, sequenced in a study of T cells in localized non-small cell lung cancer. Clones were read by immunoSEQ multiplex PCR, and TCRdb kept only the in-frame ones, dropping some. The sample carries about 53,000 clones, 75% to 90% recorded once. The material was peripheral blood mononuclear cells, obtained before any cancer treatment. These receptors were taken from a man between 35 and 75 years old with stage III lung adenocarcinoma.

This clone was detected a few times. The V and J genes are TRBV5-1 and TRBJ2-7; 13 bases line up with TRBD2. There are 15 residues in the CDR3. CDR1 and CDR2 from the germline V gene are SGHRS and YFSETQ. V lost 2 bases, J lost 3 bases, and 2 bases stayed unmatched. CDR3 DNA sequence: TGCGCCAGCAGCTTACTAGCGGGAGGGAACTACGAGCAGTACTTC. As protein: CASSLLAGGNYEQYF. The full variable domain, its missing parts supplied by reference TRBV5-1 and TRBJ2-7, is KAGVTQTPRYLIKTRGQQVTLSCSPISGHRSVSWYQQTPGQGLQFLFEYFSETQRNKGNFPGRFSGRQFSNSRSEMNVSTLELGDSALYLCASSLLAGGNYEQYFGPGTRLTVT.

This chain links TRBV5-6 with TRBJ2-1, with 11 positions matching TRBD2. Germline loops: CDR1 SGHDT, CDR2 YYEEEE. Trimming cost V 3 bases and J 2 bases; bases outside gene matches: 4. This CDR3 is built from 16 residues. The CDR3 loop reads CASSSETSGAYNEQFF. The CDR3, as DNA: TGTGCCAGCAGCTCCGAGACTAGCGGGGCCTACAATGAGCAGTTCTTC.

The genes are TRBV6-5 and TRBJ2-7, with D unresolved. The CDR3 contains 13 residues. The ends were cut back, 3 bases at V and 2 bases at J, with 8 bases in the middle. CDR1 is MNHEY and CDR2 is SVGAGI in the germline V gene. The CDR3 nucleotides are TGTGCCAGCAGTTATTCCGACACCTACGAGCAGTACTTC. This encodes CASSYSDTYEQYF.

The chain links TRBV15 to TRBJ2-1, with D perhaps TRBD2 (7 bases). Per the germline V gene, CDR1 is LNHNV and CDR2 is YYDKDF (reference sequence). Trimming cost V 0 bases and J 5 bases, with 14 bases left between them. This CDR3 has 16 residues. The DNA of the CDR3 is TGTGCCACCAGCAGAGAGAGCAGGGGAGGGAACAATGAGCAGTTCTTC. It codes for CATSRESRGGNNEQFF.

The rearrangement joins TRBV5-1 to TRBJ1-4, with 12 bases that match TRBD1. The CDR3 consists of 14 residues. The V segment lost 4 bases and the J segment 8 bases; nucleotides outside the gene matches: 3. In germline, CDR1 is SGHRS, CDR2 YFSETQ. The CDR3 sequence is CASSRGQGAEKLFF. DNA of the CDR3: TGCGCCAGCAGCAGGGGACAGGGGGCCGAAAAACTGTTTTTT.

The rearrangement joins TRBV7-2 to TRBJ1-1; D possibly corresponds to TRBD1 (6 bases). V shed 1 base and J shed 4 bases, with 7 bases lying between them. The germline V gene encodes CDR1 SGHTA and CDR2 FQGNSA. The CDR3 loop spans 13 amino acids. The CDR3 sequence is CASSLEGGTEAFF. The CDR3 DNA sequence: TGTGCCAGCAGCTTAGAGGGGGGCACTGAAGCTTTCTTT. The full variable domain, in which reference TRBV7-2 and TRBJ1-1 provide the parts outside the CDR3, is GAGVSQSPSNKVTEKGKDVELRCDPISGHTALYWYRQSLGQGLEFLIYFQGNSAPDKSGLPSDRFSAERTGGSVSTLTIQRTQQEDSAVYLCASSLEGGTEAFFGQGTRLTVV.

The chain has TRBV2 and TRBJ1-1; D unclear. Between the trimmed V and J ends, which lost 1 base and 7 bases, there was a span of 10 bases. The germline V gene has CDR1 SNHLY and CDR2 FYNNEI. The CDR3 runs 13 residues. The CDR3 here is CASSEGPLLEAFF. The CDR3 DNA is TGTGCCAGCAGTGAAGGTCCGTTACTTGAAGCTTTCTTT.

With respect to this clone: At one boundary the junction diverges from the germline segment, which might be a read error. This chain connects TRBV4-3 to TRBJ1-1, with D possibly being TRBD1 (5 bases). The length of the CDR3 is 14 residues. Germline loops: CDR1 LGHNA, CDR2 YSLEER. CDR3 region: CANSQTSGATEAFF. The CDR3 nucleotides are TGCGCCAACAGCCAGACCTCTGGGGCGACTGAAGCTTTCTTT.

The chain recombines TRBV7-2 with TRBJ1-2; 7 bases map to TRBD1. Germline values: CDR1 SGHTA, CDR2 FQGNSA. The length of the CDR3 is 14 residues. The junction had 5 bases not matched to a gene; V was cut back by 3 bases and J by 4 bases. This chain's CDR3 is CASSLLHRGYGYTF. The CDR3, as DNA: TGTGCCAGCAGCTTGCTGCACAGGGGCTATGGCTACACCTTC.

The J gene is TRBJ1-1, the V gene TRBV28, with 7 bases that match TRBD1. The J segment lost 0 bases and the V segment lost 5 bases, leaving 9 bases of the junction unmatched. The CDR3 runs to 16 residues. CDR1 is MDHEN, CDR2 SYDVKM, per germline. CDR3 nucleotide sequence: TGTGCCAGCAGTACACAGGGGTATGGGATGAACACTGAAGCTTTCTTT. It encodes CASSTQGYGMNTEAFF.

This clone was counted once. The chain has TRBV19 and TRBJ2-5; D is possibly TRBD2 (6 bases). Germline V gene sequence: CDR1 LNHDA, CDR2 SQIVND (reference sequence). With 7 bases removed from V and 5 bases from J, the gap between germline ends came to 14 bases. The CDR3 contains 13 residues. Here the CDR3 DNA reads TGTGCCAGTACGGAGGGAGATCGGGAGACCCAGTACTTC. Protein product: CASTEGDRETQYF.

This chain connects TRBV9 to TRBJ2-7; maybe TRBD1 (7 bases). This CDR3 is 14 amino acids long. Between the trimmed V and J ends, which lost 3 bases and 0 bases, there was a span of 10 bases. CDR1 and CDR2 (germline): SGDLS, YYNGEE. The CDR3 DNA is TGTGCCAGCAGCGGGCGGGACAGCTCCTACGAGCAGTACTTC. Protein product: CASSGRDSSYEQYF.

The CDR3 is CASSANRGDTEAFF. As DNA, the CDR3 is TGTGCCAGCTCGGCAAACAGGGGAGACACTGAAGCTTTCTTT. The chain carries TRBV18 and TRBJ1-1, with 7 bases fitting TRBD1. Germline trimming cut 6 bases from V and 3 bases from J; bases unmatched to any gene: 7. The CDR3 is 14 residues long. CDR1 and CDR2 (germline): KGHSH, LQKENI. Drawing the rest from reference TRBV18 and TRBJ1-1, the complete variable domain is NAGVMQNPRHLVRRRGQEARLRCSPMKGHSHVYWYRQLPEEGLKFMVYLQKENIIDESGMPKERFSAEFPKEGPSILRIQQVVRGDSAAYFCASSANRGDTEAFFGQGTRLTVV.

The chain joins TRBV4-3 to TRBJ2-2, with D perhaps matching TRBD1 (6 bases). Germline V lookup: CDR1 LGHNA, CDR2 YSLEER. The ends were cut back, 0 bases at V and 5 bases at J, with 10 bases in the middle. This CDR3 comprises 15 residues. The CDR3 DNA reads TGCGCCAGCAGCCAAGAGGCCCAGGGGACCGGGGAGCTGTTTTTT. Its protein is CASSQEAQGTGELFF.

The DNA for the CDR3 is TGTGCCAGCAGCTTAGAGGGGTGGGAGACCCAGTACTTC. Its protein is CASSLEGWETQYF. The chain joins TRBV7-3 to TRBJ2-5; either TRBD1 or TRBD2 may supply D (5 bases each). The CDR3 consists of 13 residues. V lost 2 bases to trimming and J lost 5 bases, with 9 bases between them. The V gene's germline CDR1 is SGHTA and CDR2 FQGTGA. The variable domain in full, with the rest retrieved from reference TRBV7-3 and TRBJ2-5, is GAGVSQTPSNKVTEKGKYVELRCDPISGHTALYWYRQSLGQGPEFLIYFQGTGAADDSGLPNDRFFAVRPEGSVSTLKIQRTERGDSAVYLCASSLEGWETQYFGPGTRLLVL.

This rearrangement joins TRBV4-2 to TRBJ2-6, with unresolved D. CDR3 length: 16 residues. Germline loops: CDR1 LGHNA, CDR2 YNFKEQ. V was shortened by 0 bases and J by 0 bases, with 6 bases between the two germline ends. The CDR3, as DNA: TGTGCCAGCAGCCAAGATCGCCTCTCTGGGGCCAACGTCCTGACTTTC. Translating it yields CASSQDRLSGANVLTF.

The rearrangement joins TRBV19 to TRBJ2-3; the match to TRBD2 covers 11 bases. V lost 4 bases to trimming and J lost 7 bases; unmatched junction nucleotides: 4. This CDR3 comprises 14 residues. CDR1 and CDR2 (germline): LNHDA, SQIVND (reference sequence). The CDR3: CASSTGLAEYTQYF. Written as DNA, the CDR3 is TGTGCCAGTAGTACGGGACTAGCGGAGTATACGCAGTATTTT. Together with reference TRBV19 and TRBJ2-3, the CDR3 gives the full variable domain: DGGITQSPKYLFRKEGQNVTLSCEQNLNHDAMYWYRQDPGQGLRLIYYSQIVNDFQKGDIAEGYSVSREKKESFPLTVTSAQKNPTAFYLCASSTGLAEYTQYFGPGTRLTVL.

The chain uses TRBV7-6 and TRBJ1-1, with D possibly matching TRBD1 (5 bases). CDR1 is SGHVS, CDR2 FNYEAQ, per germline. This CDR3 spans 15 amino acids. V lost 0 bases, J lost 1 base, and 9 bases lay in between. This CDR3 reads CASSLAGQGNTEAFF. The CDR3 DNA reads as TGTGCCAGCAGCTTAGCTGGCCAGGGGAACACTGAAGCTTTCTTT.

The chain recombines TRBV6-6 with TRBJ2-1; either TRBD1 or TRBD2 may supply D (7 bases each). The germline gives CDR1 MNHNY, CDR2 SVGAGI (reference sequence). Trimming removed 7 bases from V and 7 bases from J, with 20 bases in between. This CDR3 comprises 15 residues. The CDR3 protein is CASTQGGGDRNEQFF. DNA for the CDR3: TGTGCCAGCACCCAGGGGGGGGGAGACAGGAATGAGCAGTTCTTC.

The CDR3 nucleotides are TGTGCCAGCAGTGAGTGGGGAGTCTATGGCTACACCTTC. This encodes CASSEWGVYGYTF. The chain uses TRBV6-1 and TRBJ1-2; D remains ambiguous. Trimming removed 3 bases from V and 4 bases from J, with 9 bases in between. The germline V gene has CDR1 MNHNS and CDR2 SASEGT. CDR3 size: 13 residues.

This clone was seen a single time. The chain employs TRBV2 and TRBJ2-2, with a tentative D call TRBD2 (6 bases). Germline-derived CDR1 and CDR2 are SNHLY and FYNNEI. This CDR3 is built from 15 residues. The V gene lost 4 bases and the J gene lost 0 bases, with 9 bases spanning the gap. CDR3 region: CASSVLASNTGELFF. CDR3 in DNA: TGTGCCAGCAGTGTCCTAGCGTCGAACACCGGGGAGCTGTTTTTT.

V usage is TRBV29-1 and J usage is TRBJ1-3; 7 bases are a match to TRBD1. CDR1 and CDR2 from the germline V gene are SQVTM and ANQGSEA. The CDR3 totals 13 residues. V dropped 4 bases and J dropped 3; count of bases not matched to a gene: 3. CDR3 DNA sequence: TGCAGCGTTGGGCAGGGGGATGGAAACACCATATATTTT. This sequence encodes CSVGQGDGNTIYF.

The CDR3, as DNA: TGTGCCAGCAGCACGGGACAGGGACCCTACAATGAGCAGTTCTTC. Protein sequence: CASSTGQGPYNEQFF. The chain combines TRBV11-1 with TRBJ2-1; 9 bases match TRBD1. V lost 5 bases, J lost 2 bases, and 4 bases stayed unmatched. Looked up from germline, CDR1 is SGHAT and CDR2 is FQDESV (reference sequence). CDR3 size: 15 residues.

The rearrangement links TRBV25-1 to TRBJ2-7; D may be TRBD1 (5 bases). The germline V and J ends were trimmed by 2 bases and 1 base, with 9 bases remaining between them. Germline CDR1 reads MGHDK; CDR2 reads SYGVNS. This CDR3 has 14 residues. CDR3 bases: TGTGCCAGCAGTGAAAGCAGGGTTTCCTACGAGCAGTACTTC. Amino acids: CASSESRVSYEQYF.

V is TRBV7-8 and J is TRBJ2-7; D gene unclear. The germline V and J ends were trimmed by 7 bases and 0 bases, with 13 bases remaining between them. The CDR3 is 14 residues long. CDR1 is SGHVS, CDR2 FQNEAQ, per germline. This CDR3 reads CASTPGRLSYEQYF. The CDR3 DNA sequence: TGTGCCAGCACACCCGGTCGTCTCTCCTACGAGCAGTACTTC.

The J gene is TRBJ1-3, the V gene TRBV27; D may be TRBD1 (6 bases). CDR3 length equals 14 residues. From germline, CDR1 is MNHEY and CDR2 SMNVEV (reference sequence). The V end lost 5 bases, the J end lost 4 bases, and 12 bases lay between the germline ends. CDR3 coding DNA: TGTGCCAGCAGTCGCAGGGGTGGAGGAAACACCATATATTTT. It is translated as CASSRRGGGNTIYF.

V usage is TRBV6-5 and J usage is TRBJ2-2; D unresolved. With 5 bases removed from V and 6 bases from J, the gap between germline ends came to 16 bases. Germline values: CDR1 MNHEY, CDR2 SVGAGI. The CDR3 totals 15 residues. CDR3 sequence reads: CASSLPPFGPGELFF. The CDR3 DNA reads TGTGCCAGCAGTCTCCCCCCATTTGGACCCGGGGAGCTGTTTTTT.